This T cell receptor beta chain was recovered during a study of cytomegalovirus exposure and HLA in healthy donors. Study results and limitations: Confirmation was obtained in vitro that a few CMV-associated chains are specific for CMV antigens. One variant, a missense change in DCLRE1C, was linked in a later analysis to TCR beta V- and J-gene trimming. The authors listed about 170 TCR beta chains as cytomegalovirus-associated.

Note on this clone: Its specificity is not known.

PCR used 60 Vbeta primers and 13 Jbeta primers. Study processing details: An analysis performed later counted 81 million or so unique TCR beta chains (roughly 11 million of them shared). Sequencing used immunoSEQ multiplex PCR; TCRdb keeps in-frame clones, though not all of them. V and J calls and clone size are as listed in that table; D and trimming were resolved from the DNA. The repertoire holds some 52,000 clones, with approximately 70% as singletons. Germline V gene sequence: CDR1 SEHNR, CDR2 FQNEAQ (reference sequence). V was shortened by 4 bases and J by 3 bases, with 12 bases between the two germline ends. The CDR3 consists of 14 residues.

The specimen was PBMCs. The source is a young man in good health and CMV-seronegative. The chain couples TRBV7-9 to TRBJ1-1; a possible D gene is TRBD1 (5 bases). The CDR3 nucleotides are TGTGCCAGCAGCTCCGGACGGGGGGACACTGAAGCTTTCTTT. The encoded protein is CASSSGRGDTEAFF.